The T cell receptor (beta chain) described here comes from a study of cytomegalovirus exposure and HLA in healthy donors. The V gene's germline CDR1 is SGHDN and CDR2 FVKESK. The germline V and J ends were trimmed by 1 base and 4 bases, with 14 bases remaining between them. The CDR3 is 15 amino acids. Primers for the PCR totalled 60 Vbeta and 13 Jbeta. TCRdb's table, derived via immunoSEQ multiplex PCR, lists solely in-frame clones and lacks some. The listing records about 110,000 clones. In nominal health when sampled, donors likely had unrecorded immune exposures nonetheless. Of note for this clone: The antigen is not known.

Study-level findings and limits: The authors excluded some V segments, including TRBV6-2 and TRBV6-3, as indistinguishable. A further, later analysis showed that HLA-associated TCR beta chains (compared with equally common others) were more clonally expanded. Most TCR sequences were rare, but some public TCRs occurred in many donors.

This TCR was recovered from a middle-aged man in good health and CMV-seropositive. Sequencing used PBMCs. V gene TRBV14 combines with J gene TRBJ2-7; a weak D match, TRBD2 (5 bases). CDR3 DNA: TGTGCCAGCAGCCAAGTAGGTGTGAGGGTTTACGAGCAGTACTTC. Protein sequence: CASSQVGVRVYEQYF.